The sequence of this T cell receptor (beta chain) was determined in a study of T-cell reconstitution after alpha-beta-depleted transplantation in children. Trimming cost V 4 bases and J 6 bases, with 20 bases left between them. This CDR3 spans 16 amino acids. Germline V gene data show CDR1 as SGHRS and CDR2 as YFSETQ. Regarding the study as a whole: At one year after transplant, newly produced T cells mostly accounted for T-cell counts and diversity.

As it was prepared, the TCRbeta library received unique molecular identifiers. TCRdb reprocessed the PCR reads with MiXCR, giving one entry per CDR3 protein. The table shows 70,000 to 95,000 distinct CDR3 sequences, with 15% to 20% occurring only once. Many counts were recorded for this clonotype. Its matching antigen is unknown. Here the sequenced sample was PBMCs, mostly from graft donor cells, taken 360 days after TCRalphabeta/CD19-depleted stem cell transplant. The chain employs TRBV5-1 and TRBJ2-1; D assignment may be TRBD1 or TRBD2 (5 bases each). The clonotype originates from a male patient aged 2 to 9 who had a stem cell transplant for acute lymphoblastic leukemia, so the T cells may come from the graft donor. CDR3 residues: CASSPGGPRNLNEQFF. CDR3 bases: TGCGCCAGCAGCCCTGGGGGACCGAGGAACCTCAATGAGCAGTTCTTC.